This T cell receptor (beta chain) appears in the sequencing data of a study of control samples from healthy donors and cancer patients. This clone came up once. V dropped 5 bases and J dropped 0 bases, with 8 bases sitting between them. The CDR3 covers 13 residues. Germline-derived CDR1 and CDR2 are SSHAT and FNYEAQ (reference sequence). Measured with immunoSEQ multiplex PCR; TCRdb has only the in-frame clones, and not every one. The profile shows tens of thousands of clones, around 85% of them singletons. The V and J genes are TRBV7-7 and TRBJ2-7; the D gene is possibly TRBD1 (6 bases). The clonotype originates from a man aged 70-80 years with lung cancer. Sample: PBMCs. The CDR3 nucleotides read TGTGCCAGCAGCAAGGACAGCTCCTACGAGCAGTACTTC. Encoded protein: CASSKDSSYEQYF.